Presented here are 28 T cell receptor beta chains from one specimen sequenced in a study of neoadjuvant anti-PD-1 for oral cavity cancer. Assay used: immunoSEQ multiplex PCR; TCRdb lists only in-frame clones, some missing. The table records tens of thousands of clones, around 83% of them present only once. The starting material was PBMCs, obtained before nivolumab (anti-PD-1) treatment. These receptors were obtained from a person aged 40 to 85 with oral cavity squamous cell carcinoma.

The gene calls are TRBV7-9 and TRBJ2-1; D gene uncertain. The CDR3 is made up of 16 amino acids. The germline V and J ends were trimmed by 5 bases and 3 bases, with 17 bases remaining between them. Germline CDR1 is SEHNR and CDR2 is FQNEAQ (reference sequence). The CDR3 protein is CASSPPGISSYNEQFF. CDR3 DNA: TGTGCCAGCAGCCCCCCCGGAATCTCCAGCTACAATGAGCAGTTCTTC.

The CDR3 DNA reads as TGTGCCAGCTCACCTGGGAGTGACTATGGCTACACCTTC. As protein: CASSPGSDYGYTF. The V gene is TRBV18, the J gene TRBJ1-2; D not certain. The CDR3 is 13 amino acids. The germline V gene encodes CDR1 KGHSH and CDR2 LQKENI. The germline V and J ends were trimmed by 3 bases and 3 bases, with 8 bases remaining between them.

The chain joins TRBV7-8 to TRBJ2-7, with TRBD1 matching 10 bases. V trimming: 2 bases; J trimming: 6 bases; junction bases outside the gene matches: 10. The CDR3 extends over 16 amino acids. The V gene's germline CDR1 is SGHVS and CDR2 FQNEAQ. The CDR3 region is CASSLRDRGPPSEQYF. The CDR3, as DNA: TGTGCCAGCAGCTTAAGAGACAGGGGGCCCCCCTCCGAGCAGTACTTC.

This chain joins TRBV7-9 and TRBJ1-1; D is unresolved. Per germline, CDR1 SEHNR and CDR2 FQNEAQ (reference sequence). V was shortened by 1 base and J by 4 bases, with 13 bases between the two germline ends. The CDR3 covers 15 residues. The DNA for the CDR3 is TGTGCCAGCAGCTTAGTGGTGGCAGGATTCACTGAAGCTTTCTTT. It is translated as CASSLVVAGFTEAFF.

The CDR3 nucleotides read TGTGCCAGCAGCTTAAACAGGCCGAGTTCCGGGGAGCTGTTTTTT. Residues: CASSLNRPSSGELFF. The J gene is TRBJ2-2, the V gene TRBV7-2; D is possibly TRBD1 (5 bases). With 2 bases removed from V and 6 bases from J, the gap between germline ends came to 13 bases. The CDR3 extends over 15 amino acids. CDR1 and CDR2 (germline): SGHTA, FQGNSA.

This rearrangement joins TRBV5-1 to TRBJ1-6; D is unresolved. The CDR3 spans 13 residues. The V and J ends lost 0 bases and 7 bases respectively, with 5 bases between them. Germline lookup yields CDR1 SGHRS and CDR2 YFSETQ. CDR3 residues: CASSLAMNSPLHF. The CDR3 DNA reads TGCGCCAGCAGCTTGGCAATGAATTCACCCCTCCACTTT.

The V call is TRBV30, the J call TRBJ1-4, with TRBD1 matching 8 bases. After removal of 5 bases from V and 6 bases from J, the junction contained 2 bases not matched to a gene. Germline values: CDR1 GTSNPN, CDR2 SVGIG (reference sequence). The CDR3 has 12 amino acids. The CDR3 sequence is CAWGQGDEKLFF. CDR3 DNA sequence: TGTGCCTGGGGACAGGGCGATGAAAAACTGTTTTTT.

The chain combines TRBV5-1 with TRBJ1-1, with D unresolved. Germline V gene sequence: CDR1 SGHRS, CDR2 YFSETQ. V was shortened by 0 bases and J by 1 base, with 7 bases between the two germline ends. The CDR3 length is 14 residues. CDR3 region: CASSLESANTEAFF. The CDR3 DNA reads as TGCGCCAGCAGCTTGGAGTCAGCGAACACTGAAGCTTTCTTT.

The V gene is TRBV13, the J gene TRBJ2-3, with 7 positions matching TRBD2. The CDR3 spans 16 residues. Losses at the gene ends were 0 bases for V and 2 bases for J; bases not matched to a gene: 5. The germline gives CDR1 PRHDT, CDR2 FYEKMQ (reference sequence). The CDR3, as DNA: TGTGCCAGCAGCTTAGGGGGAGCGGGGTACACAGATACGCAGTATTTT. Translating it yields CASSLGGAGYTDTQYF.

In regard to this clone: Other DNA sequences within the sample encode an identical CDR3. CDR3 DNA sequence: TGTGCCAGCAGCTTAACAGGGGGCCAAGAGACCCAGTACTTC. Protein product: CASSLTGGQETQYF. V and J are TRBV7-3 and TRBJ2-5, with D possibly TRBD1 on 6 matching bases. This CDR3 comprises 14 residues. The ends were cut back, 0 bases at V and 1 base at J, with 6 bases in the middle. Germline lookup yields CDR1 SGHTA and CDR2 FQGTGA.

This rearrangement joins TRBV4-2 to TRBJ2-5; D is uncertain. Germline V lookup: CDR1 LGHNA, CDR2 YNFKEQ. The CDR3 is 16 amino acids. Trimming pared 4 bases from V and 2 bases from J, leaving 17 bases between. CDR3: CASSPLTWATQETQYF. Written as DNA, the CDR3 is TGTGCCAGCAGCCCCCTCACGTGGGCTACACAAGAGACCCAGTACTTC.

The chain employs TRBV11-2 and TRBJ1-2; D perhaps matches TRBD1 (6 bases). The ends were cut back, 3 bases at V and 3 bases at J, with 11 bases in the middle. This CDR3 contains 14 residues. The germline CDR1 and CDR2 sequences are SGHAT and FQNNGV. CDR3 in amino acids: CASSFSRGDYGYTF. DNA of the CDR3: TGTGCCAGCAGCTTTTCCAGGGGTGACTATGGCTACACCTTC.

V and J are TRBV28 and TRBJ2-5, with D possibly being TRBD2 (5 bases). Germline CDR1 MDHEN, CDR2 SYDVKM. The CDR3 runs 15 residues. Trimming stripped 5 bases from V and 1 base from J, with 14 bases between. CDR3 residues: CASSQGGSPQETQYF. The CDR3 DNA reads as TGTGCCAGCAGTCAAGGCGGGTCCCCCCAAGAGACCCAGTACTTC.

This chain links TRBV27 with TRBJ1-1; D may be TRBD1 (5 bases). The V gene lost 8 bases and the J gene lost 5 bases, with 6 bases spanning the gap. Germline-derived CDR1 and CDR2 are MNHEY and SMNVEV (reference sequence). This CDR3 contains 10 residues. The CDR3 DNA sequence: TGTGCCAGCGGGGGTACTGAAGCTTTCTTT. Residues: CASGGTEAFF.

The rearrangement joins TRBV5-1 to TRBJ2-5, with D perhaps matching TRBD2 (5 bases). From germline, CDR1 is SGHRS and CDR2 YFSETQ. Trimming took off 6 bases at V and 4 bases at J, with 13 bases between the two ends. This CDR3 is 13 amino acids long. The CDR3 region has the DNA TGCGCCAGCATGGAGGTCTGGGGAGAGACCCAGTACTTC. Translated, it gives CASMEVWGETQYF.

This clone has just a few counts. The J gene is TRBJ1-2, the V gene TRBV4-2; 11 bases align to TRBD1. The CDR3 loop spans 20 amino acids. The germline CDR1 and CDR2 sequences are LGHNA and YNFKEQ. The J segment lost 4 bases and the V segment lost 4 bases, leaving 20 bases of the junction unmatched. The CDR3 protein is CASSRTGGPDLRGIGYGYTF. CDR3 DNA sequence: TGTGCCAGCAGCCGGACAGGGGGCCCCGATCTCCGAGGGATAGGCTATGGCTACACCTTC.

The chain combines TRBV5-1 with TRBJ1-2; a possible D gene is TRBD1 (6 bases). The CDR3 is made up of 13 amino acids. Germline V gene sequence: CDR1 SGHRS, CDR2 YFSETQ. The ends were cut back, 3 bases at V and 5 bases at J, with 11 bases in the middle. CDR3 sequence: CASSSAGEYGYTF. The CDR3 coding sequence is TGCGCCAGCAGCTCAGCAGGGGAGTATGGCTACACCTTC.

The genes are TRBV28 and TRBJ2-3; 11 nucleotides line up with TRBD2. Germline-derived CDR1 and CDR2 are MDHEN and SYDVKM. The CDR3 totals 18 residues. V shed 4 bases, J shed 4 bases, and the junction held 13 bases outside the gene matches. This chain's CDR3 is CASSSPYKLAGDSDTQYF. CDR3 coding DNA: TGTGCCAGCAGTTCCCCTTACAAACTAGCGGGAGATTCAGATACGCAGTATTTT.

The rearrangement uses TRBV4-1 and TRBJ2-7; 14 nucleotides line up with TRBD2. The length of the CDR3 is 18 residues. The germline V gene has CDR1 MGHRA and CDR2 YSYEKL. V shed 0 bases and J 7 bases; nucleotides not matched to a gene: 11. The CDR3 DNA sequence: TGCGCCAGCAGCCAAGAAAAGGGACTAGCGGGAGTAGTTGATGAGCAGTACTTC. Protein: CASSQEKGLAGVVDEQYF.

This rearrangement joins TRBV4-1 to TRBJ1-2, with D perhaps TRBD1 (5 bases). Trimming took off 0 bases at V and 5 bases at J, with 10 bases between the two ends. This CDR3 region has 14 residues. Germline lookup yields CDR1 MGHRA and CDR2 YSYEKL. CDR3 sequence (DNA): TGCGCCAGCAGCCAAGATGGGGGTGGGTATGGCTACACCTTC. Residues: CASSQDGGGYGYTF.

This clone was counted a single time. The rearrangement joins TRBV7-9 to TRBJ2-4, with a weak D call TRBD1 (6 bases). CDR1 is SEHNR, CDR2 FQNEAQ, per germline (reference sequence). Trimming removed 1 base from V and 0 bases from J, with 16 bases in between. This CDR3 has 18 amino acids. As DNA, the CDR3 is TGTGCCAGCAGCTTAGGGTCTTTAAACAGGGTAGCCAAAAACATTCAGTACTTC. This gives the protein CASSLGSLNRVAKNIQYF.

V gene TRBV6-5 combines with J gene TRBJ2-1; 9 nucleotides line up with TRBD2. CDR1 is MNHEY and CDR2 is SVGAGI in the germline V gene. CDR3 length: 15 amino acids. V shed 5 bases, J shed 5 bases, and the junction held 7 bases outside the gene matches. CDR3 sequence: CASSRTGLANNEQFF. Written as DNA, the CDR3 is TGTGCCAGCAGTCGAACGGGACTAGCCAACAATGAGCAGTTCTTC.

The V gene is TRBV9, the J gene TRBJ2-3, with 12 bases lining up with TRBD2. The CDR3 covers 16 residues. Trimming removed 3 bases from V and 6 bases from J; junction bases left unmatched: 8. Germline V gives CDR1 SGDLS, CDR2 YYNGEE. The CDR3 DNA follows: TGTGCCAGCAGCGGGGGACTAGCGGGCCTCTCCGATACGCAGTATTTT. Encoded protein: CASSGGLAGLSDTQYF.

J is TRBJ1-1 and V is TRBV27; TRBD1 matches at 7 bases. The germline V gene has CDR1 MNHEY and CDR2 SMNVEV (reference sequence). The CDR3 has 12 amino acids. V lost 6 bases and J lost 10; bases outside the gene matches: 8. The CDR3 here is CASRRQGGGAFF. The CDR3, as DNA: TGTGCCAGCAGGAGACAGGGCGGAGGAGCTTTCTTT.

This chain uses TRBV9 with TRBJ1-1; D not resolved. The length of the CDR3 is 15 residues. Trimming took off 3 bases at V and 1 base at J, with 13 bases between the two ends. Germline assignment: CDR1 SGDLS and CDR2 YYNGEE. CDR3 residues: CASSEWGVGNTEAFF. In DNA, the CDR3 is TGTGCCAGCAGCGAGTGGGGTGTCGGGAACACTGAAGCTTTCTTT.

This chain connects TRBV7-6 to TRBJ2-2; possible D gene TRBD1, 6 bases. CDR3 length equals 16 residues. The germline gives CDR1 SGHVS, CDR2 FNYEAQ. Between the trimmed V and J ends, which lost 1 base and 6 bases, there was a span of 15 bases. As DNA, the CDR3 is TGTGCCAGCAGCTTAGAGGCTATCAGGGGTGCCGGGGAGCTGTTTTTT. As protein: CASSLEAIRGAGELFF.

This clone was picked up one time. The J gene is TRBJ1-2, the V gene TRBV19; D remains ambiguous. V was trimmed by 10 bases and J by 2 bases, leaving 14 bases between them. Germline assignment: CDR1 LNHDA and CDR2 SQIVND (reference sequence). The CDR3 is 13 amino acids. CDR3: CATSSDGNYGYTF. CDR3 in DNA: TGTGCCACCTCCTCTGACGGAAACTATGGCTACACCTTC.

The J gene is TRBJ2-6, the V gene TRBV7-2; D remains unclear. CDR1 and CDR2 (germline): SGHTA, FQGNSA. This CDR3 region has 16 residues. Between the trimmed V and J ends, which lost 3 bases and 2 bases, there was a span of 11 bases. The chain's CDR3 is CASSLTSGTGANVLTF. CDR3 nucleotide sequence: TGTGCCAGCAGCTTGACGTCGGGTACTGGGGCCAACGTCCTGACTTTC.